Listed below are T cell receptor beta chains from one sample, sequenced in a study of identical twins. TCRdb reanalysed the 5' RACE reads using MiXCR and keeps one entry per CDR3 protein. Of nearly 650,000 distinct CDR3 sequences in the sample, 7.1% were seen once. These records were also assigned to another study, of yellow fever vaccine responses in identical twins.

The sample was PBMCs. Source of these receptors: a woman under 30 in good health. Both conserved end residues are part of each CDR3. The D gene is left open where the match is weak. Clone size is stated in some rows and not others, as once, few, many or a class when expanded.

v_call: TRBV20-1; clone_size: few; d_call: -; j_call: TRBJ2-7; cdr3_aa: CSARVVMDPSAEQYF; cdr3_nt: TGCAGTGCTAGAGTGGTCATGGACCCCTCCGCCGAGCAGTACTTC
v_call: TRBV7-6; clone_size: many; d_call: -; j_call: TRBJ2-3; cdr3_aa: CASSPTSLSTDTQYF; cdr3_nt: TGTGCCAGCAGCCCGACTAGTTTATCCACAGATACGCAGTATTTT
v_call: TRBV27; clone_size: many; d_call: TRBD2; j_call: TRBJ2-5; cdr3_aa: CASSFLRGGEFWKETQYF; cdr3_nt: TGTGCCAGCAGTTTCCTCCGCGGGGGGGAATTCTGGAAAGAGACCCAGTACTTC
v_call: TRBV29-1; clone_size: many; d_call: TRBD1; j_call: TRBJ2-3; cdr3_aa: CSVRQGSDTQYF; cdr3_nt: TGCAGCGTCCGACAGGGGTCCGATACGCAGTATTTT
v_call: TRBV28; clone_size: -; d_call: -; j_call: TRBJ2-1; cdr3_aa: CASSFRGIGEQFF; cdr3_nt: TGTGCCAGCAGTTTTCGGGGGATCGGTGAGCAGTTCTTC
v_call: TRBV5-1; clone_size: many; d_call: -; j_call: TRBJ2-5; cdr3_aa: CASSLEGLSETQYF; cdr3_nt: TGCGCCAGCAGCTTGGAAGGCTTAAGTGAGACCCAGTACTTC
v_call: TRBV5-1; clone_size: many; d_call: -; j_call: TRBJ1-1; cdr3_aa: CASSLTDSYTEAFF; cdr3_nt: TGCGCCAGCAGCTTAACGGACAGTTACACTGAAGCTTTCTTT
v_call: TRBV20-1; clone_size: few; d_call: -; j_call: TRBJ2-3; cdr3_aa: CSATPGTLEDTQYF; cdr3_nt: TGCAGTGCTACCCCCGGGACATTGGAAGATACGCAGTATTTT
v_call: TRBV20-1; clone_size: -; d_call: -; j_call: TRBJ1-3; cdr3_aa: CSARGWDFGNTIYF; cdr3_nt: TGCAGTGCTAGAGGGTGGGACTTCGGAAACACCATATATTTT
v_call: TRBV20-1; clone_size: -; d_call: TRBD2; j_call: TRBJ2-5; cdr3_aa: CCARDVSLAGGKETQYF; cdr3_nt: TGCTGTGCTAGAGATGTTAGCCTAGCGGGAGGGAAAGAGACCCAGTACTTC
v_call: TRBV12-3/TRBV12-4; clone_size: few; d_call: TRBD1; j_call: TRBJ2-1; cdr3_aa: CASRSRHRGLQLDVYNEQFF; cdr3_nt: TGTGCCAGCAGATCTAGACACAGGGGGCTTCAGCTAGATGTTTACAATGAGCAGTTCTTC
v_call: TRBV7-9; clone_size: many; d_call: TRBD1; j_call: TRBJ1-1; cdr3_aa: CASSPDRGLGIAAFF; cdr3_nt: TGTGCCAGCAGCCCCGACAGGGGCCTCGGAATCGCAGCTTTCTTT
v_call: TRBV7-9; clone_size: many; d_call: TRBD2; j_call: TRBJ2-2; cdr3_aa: CASSLRTRTSVTGELFF; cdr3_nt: TGTGCCAGCAGCTTAAGAACCCGGACTAGCGTTACCGGGGAGCTGTTTTTT
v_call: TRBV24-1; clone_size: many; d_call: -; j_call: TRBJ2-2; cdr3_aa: CATSEPSATGELFF; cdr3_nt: TGTGCCACCAGTGAACCTAGCGCCACCGGGGAGCTGTTTTTT
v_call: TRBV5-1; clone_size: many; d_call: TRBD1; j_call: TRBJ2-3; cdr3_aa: CASKGQGAITDTQYF; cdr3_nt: TGCGCCAGCAAGGGACAGGGGGCTATAACAGATACGCAGTATTTT
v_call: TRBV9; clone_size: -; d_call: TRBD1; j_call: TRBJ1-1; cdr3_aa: CASSEGAHTEAFF; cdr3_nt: TGTGCCAGCAGCGAGGGGGCTCACACTGAAGCTTTCTTT
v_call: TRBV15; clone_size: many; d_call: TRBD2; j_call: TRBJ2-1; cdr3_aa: CATWLAGEKYNEQFF; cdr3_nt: TGTGCCACCTGGCTAGCGGGAGAAAAGTACAATGAGCAGTTCTTC
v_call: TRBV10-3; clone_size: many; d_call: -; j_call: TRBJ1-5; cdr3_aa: CAISDRGENSNQPQHF; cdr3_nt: TGTGCCATCAGTGATCGGGGGGAGAATAGCAATCAGCCCCAGCATTTT
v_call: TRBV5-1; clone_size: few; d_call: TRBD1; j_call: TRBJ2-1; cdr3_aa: CASSAGTGGLNEQFF; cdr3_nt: TGCGCCAGCAGCGCCGGGACAGGGGGCCTCAATGAGCAGTTCTTC
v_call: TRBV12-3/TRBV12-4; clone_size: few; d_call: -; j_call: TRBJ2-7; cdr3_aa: CASGRGGGRSYEQYF; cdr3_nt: TGTGCCAGCGGTAGGGGAGGGGGGCGATCCTACGAGCAGTACTTC
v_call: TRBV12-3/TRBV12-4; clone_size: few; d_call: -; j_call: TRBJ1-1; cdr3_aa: CASSLWGASVF; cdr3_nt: TGTGCCAGCAGTTTATGGGGGGCGTCGGTGTTT
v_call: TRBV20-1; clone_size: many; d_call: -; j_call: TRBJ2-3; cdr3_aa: CSAPVLKTGASTDTQYF; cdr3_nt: TGCAGTGCTCCCGTACTGAAGACTGGAGCTAGCACAGATACGCAGTATTTT
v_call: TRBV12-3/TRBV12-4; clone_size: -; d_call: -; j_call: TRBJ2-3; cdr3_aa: CASSPGISGFRTDTQYF; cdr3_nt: TGTGCCAGCAGTCCAGGGATCTCAGGGTTTCGCACAGATACGCAGTATTTT
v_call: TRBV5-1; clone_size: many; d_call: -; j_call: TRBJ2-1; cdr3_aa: CASTLAISSYNEQFF; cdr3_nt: TGCGCCAGCACACTAGCTATCAGCTCCTACAATGAGCAGTTCTTC
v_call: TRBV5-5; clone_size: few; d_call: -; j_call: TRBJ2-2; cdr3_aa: CASSPRMDGELFF; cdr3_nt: TGTGCCAGCAGCCCCCGGATGGACGGGGAGCTGTTTTTT
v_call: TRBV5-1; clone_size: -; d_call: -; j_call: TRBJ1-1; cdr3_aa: CASSLKTGMNTEAFF; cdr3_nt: TGCGCCAGCAGCTTGAAGACAGGAATGAACACTGAAGCTTTCTTT
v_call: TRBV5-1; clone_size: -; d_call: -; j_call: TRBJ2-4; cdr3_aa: CASSSRAGAQAKNIQYF; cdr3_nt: TGCGCCAGCAGCTCTCGGGCAGGCGCCCAGGCCAAAAACATTCAGTACTTC
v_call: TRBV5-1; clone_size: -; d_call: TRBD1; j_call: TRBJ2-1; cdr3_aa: CASSQAGTEYNEQFF; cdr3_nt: TGCGCCAGCAGCCAAGCCGGGACAGAATACAATGAGCAGTTCTTC
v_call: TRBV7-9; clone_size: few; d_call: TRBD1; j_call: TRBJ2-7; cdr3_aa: CASSTGRTGDYEQYF; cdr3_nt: TGTGCCAGCAGTACGGGAAGGACAGGAGACTACGAGCAGTACTTC
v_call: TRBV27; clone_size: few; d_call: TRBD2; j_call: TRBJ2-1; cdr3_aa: CASNELAGVRSSYNEQFF; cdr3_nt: TGTGCCAGCAACGAACTAGCGGGGGTAAGGAGCTCCTACAATGAGCAGTTCTTC
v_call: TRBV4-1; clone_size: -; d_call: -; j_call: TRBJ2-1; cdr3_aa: CASSSIPVISYNEQFF; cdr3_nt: TGCGCCAGCAGCTCAATCCCAGTGATTTCCTACAATGAGCAGTTCTTC
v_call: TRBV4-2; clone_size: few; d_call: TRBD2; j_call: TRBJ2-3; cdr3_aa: CASSQDVGSGAQYF; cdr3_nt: TGTGCCAGCAGCCAAGACGTGGGTAGCGGGGCGCAGTATTTT
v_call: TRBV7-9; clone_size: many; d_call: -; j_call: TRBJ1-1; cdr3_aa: CASSLVGTPEAFF; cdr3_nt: TGTGCCAGCAGCTTAGTCGGGACACCTGAAGCTTTCTTT
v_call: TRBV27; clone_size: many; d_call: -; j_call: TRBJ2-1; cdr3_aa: CASSLGGPEQFF; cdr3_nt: TGTGCCAGCAGTCTAGGGGGTCCTGAGCAGTTCTTC
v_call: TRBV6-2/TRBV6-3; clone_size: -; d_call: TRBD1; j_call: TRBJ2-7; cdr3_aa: CASSYLGQTYEQYF; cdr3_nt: TGTGCCAGCAGTTACTTGGGACAGACCTACGAGCAGTACTTC
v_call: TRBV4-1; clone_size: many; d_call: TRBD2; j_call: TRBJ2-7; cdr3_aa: CASSRISAGLRAEQYF; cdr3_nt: TGCGCCAGCAGCCGGATATCAGCGGGACTCCGCGCCGAGCAGTACTTC
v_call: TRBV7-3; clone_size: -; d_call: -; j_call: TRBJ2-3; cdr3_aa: CASSSPGWYTDTQYF; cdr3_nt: TGTGCCAGCAGCTCGCCGGGGTGGTACACAGATACGCAGTATTTT
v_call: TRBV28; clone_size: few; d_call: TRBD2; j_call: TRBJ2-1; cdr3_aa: CASSSGTINNEQFF; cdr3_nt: TGTGCCAGCAGTTCCGGGACTATCAACAATGAGCAGTTCTTC
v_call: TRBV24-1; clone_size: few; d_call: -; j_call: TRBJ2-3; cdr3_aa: CATRESGSTDTQYF; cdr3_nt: TGTGCCACCAGAGAGAGCGGAAGCACAGATACGCAGTATTTT
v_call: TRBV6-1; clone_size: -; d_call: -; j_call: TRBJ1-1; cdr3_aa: CASKESAMNTEAFF; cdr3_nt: TGTGCCAGCAAGGAGTCGGCCATGAACACTGAAGCTTTCTTT
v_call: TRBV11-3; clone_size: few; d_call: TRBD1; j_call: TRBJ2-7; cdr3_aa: CASSSYRTGVPSYEQYF; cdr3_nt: TGTGCCAGCAGCTCCTACCGGACAGGGGTCCCCTCCTACGAGCAGTACTTC
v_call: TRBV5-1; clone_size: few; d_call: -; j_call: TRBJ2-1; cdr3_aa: CASSLVAEMAEQFF; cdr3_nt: TGCGCCAGCAGCCTTGTGGCTGAAATGGCTGAGCAGTTCTTC
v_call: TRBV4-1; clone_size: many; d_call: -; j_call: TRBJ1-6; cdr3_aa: CASSQDHRGRNSPLHF; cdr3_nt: TGCGCCAGCAGCCAAGATCATAGGGGGAGAAATTCACCCCTCCACTTT
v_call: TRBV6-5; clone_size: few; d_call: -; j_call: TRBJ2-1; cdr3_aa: CASSYSAPRNEQFF; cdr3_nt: TGTGCCAGCAGTTACTCGGCACCTCGCAATGAGCAGTTCTTC
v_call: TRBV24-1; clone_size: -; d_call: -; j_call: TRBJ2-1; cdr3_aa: CATSDDTRSSYNEQFF; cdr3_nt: TGTGCCACCAGTGACGATACACGGAGCTCCTACAATGAGCAGTTCTTC
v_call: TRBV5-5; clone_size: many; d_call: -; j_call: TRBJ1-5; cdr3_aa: CASSFLDASNQPQHF; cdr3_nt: TGTGCCAGCAGCTTCTTAGACGCCAGCAATCAGCCCCAGCATTTT
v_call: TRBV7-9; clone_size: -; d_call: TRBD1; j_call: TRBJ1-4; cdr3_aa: CASSSTGFQVEKLFF; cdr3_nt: TGTGCCAGCAGCTCGACAGGGTTCCAGGTGGAAAAACTGTTTTTT
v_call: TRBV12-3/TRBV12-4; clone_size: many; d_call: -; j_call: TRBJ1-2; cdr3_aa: CATPNPSGGYTF; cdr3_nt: TGTGCCACCCCGAACCCATCGGGGGGCTACACCTTC
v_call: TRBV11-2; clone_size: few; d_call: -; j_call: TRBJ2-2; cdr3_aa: CASSFPGQYTGELFF; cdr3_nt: TGTGCCAGCAGCTTCCCTGGACAGTACACCGGGGAGCTGTTTTTT
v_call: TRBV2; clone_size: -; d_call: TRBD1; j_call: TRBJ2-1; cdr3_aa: CASSRRDRVRDEQFF; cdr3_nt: TGTGCCAGCAGTCGCCGGGACAGGGTAAGGGATGAGCAGTTCTTC
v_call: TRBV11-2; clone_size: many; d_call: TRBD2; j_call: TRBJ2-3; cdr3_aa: CASSLVAGEADTQYF; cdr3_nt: TGTGCCAGCAGCTTAGTAGCGGGAGAGGCAGATACGCAGTATTTT
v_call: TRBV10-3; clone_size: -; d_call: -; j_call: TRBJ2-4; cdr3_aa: CAIREQGENIQYF; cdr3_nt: TGTGCCATCCGGGAACAGGGCGAAAACATTCAGTACTTC
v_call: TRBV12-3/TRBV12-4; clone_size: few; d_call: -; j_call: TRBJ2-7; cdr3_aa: CASSLAGFEQYF; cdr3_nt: TGTGCCAGCAGTTTAGCTGGGTTCGAGCAGTACTTC
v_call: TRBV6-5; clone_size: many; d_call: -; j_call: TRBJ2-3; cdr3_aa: CASSYWGRESDTQYF; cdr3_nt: TGTGCCAGCAGTTACTGGGGCAGGGAATCAGATACGCAGTATTTT
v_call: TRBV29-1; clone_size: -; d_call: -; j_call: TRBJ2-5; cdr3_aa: CSARQTQETQYF; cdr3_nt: TGCAGCGCCCGACAGACTCAAGAGACCCAGTACTTC